A single sample is the source of the 4 T cell receptor beta chains below, sequenced in a study of brain T cells in children with intractable seizures. Data came from immunoSEQ multiplex PCR; TCRdb stores just in-frame clones and leaves some out. There are 110,000 or so clones in the sample; approximately 94% occur only once, and 3.5% to 4% lies in the top ten. Specimen: peripheral blood, collected at surgery. These receptors all stem from a boy less than two years old with hemimegalencephaly and intractable seizures.

This chain connects TRBV6-5 to TRBJ2-2; D gene uncertain. The CDR3 spans 13 residues. CDR1 is MNHEY and CDR2 is SVGAGI in the germline V gene. V was pared by 2 bases and J by 2 bases, with 3 bases between. The CDR3 DNA sequence: TGTGCCAGCAGTTACGCTAACACCGGGGAGCTGTTTTTT. Its translation: CASSYANTGELFF.

The rearrangement joins TRBV19 to TRBJ2-2; 12 nucleotides line up with TRBD2. This CDR3 region has 18 residues. The germline gives CDR1 LNHDA, CDR2 SQIVND (reference sequence). The J segment lost 5 bases and the V segment lost 5 bases, leaving 12 bases of the junction unmatched. The CDR3 DNA reads as TGTGCCAGTAGTCCAAGACTAGCGGGAGTGAGGGGGACCGGGGAGCTGTTTTTT. It encodes CASSPRLAGVRGTGELFF. Using reference TRBV19 and TRBJ2-2 for the parts outside the CDR3, the full variable domain is DGGITQSPKYLFRKEGQNVTLSCEQNLNHDAMYWYRQDPGQGLRLIYYSQIVNDFQKGDIAEGYSVSREKKESFPLTVTSAQKNPTAFYLCASSPRLAGVRGTGELFFGEGSRLTVL.

Regarding this clone: The sample carries other DNA sequences with the same CDR3. The chain joins TRBV28 to TRBJ1-1; D is unclear. Germline V gene data show CDR1 as MDHEN and CDR2 as SYDVKM. The CDR3 covers 13 residues. V lost 5 bases to trimming and J lost 4 bases, with 11 bases between them. The CDR3 DNA sequence: TGTGCCAGCAGTCGCCACTCGACCACTGAAGCTTTCTTT. This encodes CASSRHSTTEAFF. The variable domain in full, completed from reference TRBV28 and TRBJ1-1, reads DVKVTQSSRYLVKRTGEKVFLECVQDMDHENMFWYRQDPGLGLRLIYFSYDVKMKEKGDIPEGYSVSREKKERFSLILESASTNQTSMYLCASSRHSTTEAFFGQGTRLTVV.

The chain couples TRBV5-3 to TRBJ1-3, with 7 bases lining up with TRBD1. TRBV5-3 is reported as an ORF; its role is uncertain. The ends lost 3 bases at V and 1 base at J; junction bases unmatched: 4. The CDR3 has 15 amino acids. The CDR3 here is CARSSTGPSGNTIYF. CDR3 bases: TGTGCCAGAAGCTCGACAGGGCCGTCTGGAAACACCATATATTTT.